Reported below is one TCR beta chain. The germline CDR1 and CDR2 sequences are SGDLS and YYNGEE. The V gene lost 0 bases and the J gene lost 6 bases, with 16 bases spanning the gap. The CDR3 consists of 16 residues. The source of the sample is a study of shared clonotypes between healthy human individuals. Looking at the study overall: Researchers assigned three CD4 naive, three CD4 memory, two CD8 naive and one CD8 memory plate to each donor.

Sequencing used immunoSEQ multiplex PCR; TCRdb keeps in-frame clones, though not all of them. The sample has around 1.5 million clones; 98% are singletons. The clonotype was recovered from a man aged 25-45 years in good health. Sequencing was performed on naive CD4+ T cells sorted from blood. Noted subset: CD45RA+ positively selected. V gene TRBV9 combines with J gene TRBJ2-1; TRBD2 is a possible D gene (5 bases). The CDR3 sequence is CASSVGPGLQFNEQFF. CDR3 nucleotide sequence: TGTGCCAGCAGCGTAGGACCAGGACTCCAATTCAATGAGCAGTTCTTC.